The next 32 T cell receptor beta chains were all read from a single sample in a study of CD8 T cells in ankylosing spondylitis. TCRdb passed the 5' RACE reads through MiXCR, listing each CDR3 protein once. The sample shows about 89,000 distinct CDR3 sequences, around 30% of them seen only once. Sequencing used blood, either unsorted or a sorted T cell fraction (not recorded which). The receptors were sampled from a male donor with ankylosing spondylitis or in good health (not recorded which).

This clonotype appeared a few times. This chain uses TRBV14 with TRBJ1-4, with D perhaps TRBD1 (5 bases). The V gene's germline CDR1 is SGHDN and CDR2 FVKESK. Trimming pared 0 bases from V and 8 bases from J, leaving 13 bases between. The CDR3 extends over 15 amino acids. The CDR3 reads CASSQDYRSGEKLFF. CDR3 bases: TGTGCCAGCAGCCAAGATTACAGGAGTGGCGAAAAACTGTTTTTT. The whole variable domain, remainder taken from reference TRBV14 and TRBJ1-4, is EAGVTQFPSHSVIEKGQTVTLRCDPISGHDNLYWYRRVMGKEIKFLLHFVKESKQDESGMPNNRFLAERTGGTYSTLKVQPAELEDSGVYFCASSQDYRSGEKLFFGSGTQLSVL.

This clonotype showed up just a few times. The CDR3 bases are TGCGCCAGCAGGGATTGGGAAGCGAATGAGCAGTTCTTC. It is translated as CASRDWEANEQFF. The chain has TRBV5-1 and TRBJ2-1, with no clear D. CDR1 and CDR2 (germline): SGHRS, YFSETQ. The CDR3 is 13 amino acids. V shed 5 bases and J shed 7 bases, with 13 bases lying between them. Variable domain in full (rest from reference TRBV5-1 and TRBJ2-1): KAGVTQTPRYLIKTRGQQVTLSCSPISGHRSVSWYQQTPGQGLQFLFEYFSETQRNKGNFPGRFSGRQFSNSRSEMNVSTLELGDSALYLCASRDWEANEQFFGPGTRLTVL.

J is TRBJ2-5 and V is TRBV20-1; 11 positions agree with TRBD2. This CDR3 contains 18 residues. Germline CDR1 is DFQATT and CDR2 is SNEGSKA (reference sequence). The trim removed 0 bases at V and 5 bases at J, leaving 14 bases unmatched. The CDR3 nucleotides are TGCAGTGCTAGAGACGCCCGGGGGCCTAGCGGGAGGATGGAGACCCAGTACTTC. It translates to CSARDARGPSGRMETQYF.

This clonotype was found a few times. This chain connects TRBV12-3 or TRBV12-4 to TRBJ2-1, with D hard to call. The CDR3 totals 13 residues. V dropped 5 bases and J dropped 1 base, with 6 bases sitting between them. CDR3 sequence reads: CASSPWSYNEQFF. DNA for the CDR3: TGTGCCAGCAGTCCTTGGTCCTACAATGAGCAGTTCTTC.

J is TRBJ1-6 and V is TRBV20-1; no clear D. CDR1 DFQATT and CDR2 SNEGSKA come from the germline V gene (reference sequence). V lost 5 bases and J 5 bases, leaving 16 bases between the germline ends. CDR3 size: 15 residues. The chain's CDR3 is CSAGYAAENNSPLHF. CDR3 DNA: TGCAGTGCTGGTTACGCGGCAGAGAATAATTCACCCCTCCACTTT.

This clonotype turned up a few times. The gene calls are TRBV7-8 and TRBJ1-1; TRBD1 might be the D (6 bases). Looked up from germline, CDR1 is SGHVS and CDR2 is FQNEAQ. Trimming took 0 bases from V and 3 from J, leaving 14 bases between them. This CDR3 region has 16 residues. CDR3 protein: CASSLAYGGSDTEAFF. The CDR3 coding sequence is TGTGCCAGCAGCTTAGCTTACGGGGGCTCCGACACTGAAGCTTTCTTT. Drawing the rest from reference TRBV7-8 and TRBJ1-1, the complete variable domain is GAGVSQSPRYKVAKRGQDVALRCDPISGHVSLFWYQQALGQGPEFLTYFQNEAQLDKSGLPSDRFFAERPEGSVSTLKIQRTQQEDSAVYLCASSLAYGGSDTEAFFGQGTRLTVV.

The chain has TRBV7-6 and TRBJ2-3; 8 nucleotides agree with TRBD2. CDR3 size: 15 residues. V trimming: 4 bases; J trimming: 0 bases; junction bases outside the gene matches: 3. Looked up from germline, CDR1 is SGHVS and CDR2 is FNYEAQ. The CDR3 reads CASSYSSGSTDTQYF. The CDR3 coding sequence is TGTGCCAGCAGCTACTCTAGCGGGAGCACAGATACGCAGTATTTT. Looking up the rest from reference TRBV7-6 and TRBJ2-3 gives the full variable domain: GAGVSQSPRYKVTKRGQDVALRCDPISGHVSLYWYRQALGQGPEFLTYFNYEAQQDKSGLPNDRFSAERPEGSISTLTIQRTEQRDSAMYRCASSYSSGSTDTQYFGPGTRLTVL.

The chain has TRBV10-3 and TRBJ2-5, with TRBD1 matching 9 bases. The V segment lost 0 bases and the J segment 3 bases; nucleotides outside the gene matches: 2. Germline V gene data show CDR1 as ENHRY and CDR2 as SYGVKD. This CDR3 has 15 amino acids. The chain's CDR3 is CAISESDRGEETQYF. CDR3 coding DNA: TGTGCCATCAGTGAGTCGGACAGGGGTGAAGAGACCCAGTACTTC.

In this sample, this clonotype turned up many times. V gene TRBV5-6 combines with J gene TRBJ1-2, with 8 nucleotides matching TRBD1. CDR1 SGHDT and CDR2 YYEEEE come from the germline V gene. The junction had 13 bases not matched to a gene; V was cut back by 4 bases and J by 8 bases. The CDR3 totals 15 residues. The CDR3 DNA sequence: TGTGCCAGCAGCCCAGGACAGGGCTCTTTGGACGGCTACACCTTC. Translation gives CASSPGQGSLDGYTF. Full variable domain (rest looked up from reference TRBV5-6 and TRBJ1-2): DAGVTQSPTHLIKTRGQQVTLRCSPKSGHDTVSWYQQALGQGPQFIFQYYEEEERQRGNFPDRFSGHQFPNYSSELNVNALLLGDSALYLCASSPGQGSLDGYTFGSGTRLTVV.

The chain has TRBV6-1 and TRBJ2-5, with D maybe TRBD1 (6 bases). The germline V gene encodes CDR1 MNHNS and CDR2 SASEGT. Trimming pared 6 bases from V and 1 base from J, leaving 18 bases between. The CDR3 extends over 16 amino acids. In DNA, the CDR3 is TGTGCCAGCAGCCTGACATTAATGGGGGCCCAAGAGACCCAGTACTTC. Protein: CASSLTLMGAQETQYF.

Concerning this clonotype: One junction end disagrees with the germline gene, perhaps due to a read error. The J gene is TRBJ1-3, the V gene TRBV12-3 or TRBV12-4; maybe TRBD1 (5 bases). The CDR3 covers 13 residues. The CDR3 DNA reads as TGTGCCAGCAGTAGCACGGCAATAAGAGGGGAGGATTTT. Translated, it gives CASSSTAIRGEDF.

This clonotype came up a few times. This rearrangement joins TRBV15 to TRBJ2-1; 10 bases are shared with TRBD2. This CDR3 contains 23 residues. V gave up 5 bases and J gave up 4 bases; unmatched junction bases: 29. CDR1 is LNHNV, CDR2 YYDKDF, per germline (reference sequence). The CDR3: CATSDPRLITQREGPPRYNEQFF. CDR3 nucleotide sequence: TGTGCCACCAGCGACCCACGACTTATAACGCAGCGGGAGGGCCCCCCACGTTACAATGAGCAGTTCTTC.

This clonotype was recorded a few times. The chain combines TRBV10-3 with TRBJ2-5; no definite D call. The germline gives CDR1 ENHRY, CDR2 SYGVKD. The CDR3 spans 13 residues. The germline V and J ends were trimmed by 2 bases and 4 bases, with 8 bases remaining between them. The CDR3: CAISERVGETQYF. CDR3 DNA: TGTGCCATCAGTGAGAGGGTAGGAGAGACCCAGTACTTC.

There are a few counts of this clonotype. The V and J genes are TRBV27 and TRBJ2-1, with TRBD2 matching 8 bases. Germline V gene lookup returns CDR1 MNHEY and CDR2 SMNVEV (reference sequence). CDR3 length equals 12 residues. Losses at the gene ends were 4 bases for V and 14 bases for J; bases not matched to a gene: 7. CDR3 loop: CASSSPRGGKFF. The CDR3 nucleotides are TGTGCCAGCAGTTCCCCCCGCGGGGGGAAGTTCTTC.

This clonotype has just a few counts. The CDR3 sequence: CASSLAPHSTDTQYF. The CDR3 region has the DNA TGTGCCAGCAGCTTGGCCCCGCATAGCACAGATACGCAGTATTTT. The gene calls are TRBV5-5 and TRBJ2-3; D unclear. CDR1 is SGHKS, CDR2 YYEKEE, per germline (reference sequence). Trimming left V 0 bases short and J 0 bases short, with 8 bases between. The CDR3 runs to 15 residues.

J is TRBJ2-2 and V is TRBV24-1; TRBD1 matches 8 bases. The CDR3 contains 14 residues. J was trimmed by 3 bases and V by 5 bases; bases with no gene match: 1. Per germline, CDR1 KGHDR and CDR2 SFDVKD. CDR3 nucleotide sequence: TGTGCCACCAGTGCGACAGGGGACACCGGGGAGCTGTTTTTT. Protein: CATSATGDTGELFF.

Ten or more counts support this clonotype. J is TRBJ2-4 and V is TRBV5-1; no firm D call. Trimming cost V 4 bases and J 0 bases, with 17 bases left between them. This CDR3 comprises 17 residues. CDR1 is SGHRS, CDR2 YFSETQ, per germline. CDR3 residues: CASSPRAGRIAKNIQYF. The CDR3 DNA sequence: TGCGCCAGCAGCCCCCGGGCAGGACGAATAGCCAAAAACATTCAGTACTTC.

The chain carries TRBV7-8 and TRBJ2-1, with TRBD2 matching 7 bases. The germline V gene has CDR1 SGHVS and CDR2 FQNEAQ. The length of the CDR3 is 16 residues. Unmatched junction bases numbered 9, after V lost 3 bases and J lost 4 bases. The CDR3 coding sequence is TGTGCCAGCAGCTTGCGGCGGGAGAGTAGGTACAATGAGCAGTTCTTC. Translation gives CASSLRRESRYNEQFF.

The chain couples TRBV6-5 to TRBJ1-4; TRBD1 matches 7 bases. The CDR3 length is 13 residues. CDR1 and CDR2 (germline): MNHEY, SVGAGI. V lost 0 bases, J lost 11 bases, and 3 bases stayed unmatched. CDR3 DNA: TGTGCCAGCAGTTACTCGAAAGGGGGCAAACTGTTTTTT. It codes for CASSYSKGGKLFF.

The chain is built from TRBV7-9 and TRBJ2-1, with a weak D call TRBD2 (5 bases). Germline CDR1 reads SEHNR; CDR2 reads FQNEAQ (reference sequence). V was cut by 6 bases and J by 13 bases, with 19 bases left in between. The CDR3 extends over 13 amino acids. Here the CDR3 DNA reads TGTGCCAGCAGTTATACTAGGGATCGGCCCCAGTTCTTC. This encodes CASSYTRDRPQFF.

CDR3 in DNA: TGCGCCAGCAGCTTGGAAGCGACTAGCGGGGGCACAGATACGCAGTATTTT. Translation gives CASSLEATSGGTDTQYF. V and J are TRBV5-1 and TRBJ2-3; TRBD2 matches at 11 bases. The CDR3 consists of 17 residues. Germline V gene sequence: CDR1 SGHRS, CDR2 YFSETQ. V was clipped by 0 bases and J by 1 base; unmatched bases: 4.

The V and J genes are TRBV20-1 and TRBJ1-4; D is uncertain. Trimming pared 3 bases from V and 5 bases from J, leaving 10 bases between. CDR1 and CDR2 (germline): DFQATT, SNEGSKA (reference sequence). This CDR3 spans 13 amino acids. DNA for the CDR3: TGCAGTGCTAGGGACTCCTGGAATGAAAAACTGTTTTTT. This encodes CSARDSWNEKLFF.

The gene calls are TRBV12-3 or TRBV12-4 and TRBJ1-2, with TRBD1 identical over 8 bases. This CDR3 comprises 13 residues. Trimming at V came to 5 bases and at J to 4 bases, leaving 3 bases not matched to a gene. The CDR3 nucleotides read TGTGCCAGCAGTCCAGGGGGCGGCTATGGCTACACCTTC. This translates into CASSPGGGYGYTF.

The chain has TRBV15 and TRBJ2-5; D is unresolved. The V end was cut by 0 bases, the J end by 4 bases, with 6 bases between. The CDR3 is 13 residues long. Germline V gene data show CDR1 as LNHNV and CDR2 as YYDKDF (reference sequence). This CDR3 is CATSRDWGETQYF. CDR3 coding DNA: TGTGCCACCAGCAGAGATTGGGGAGAGACCCAGTACTTC.

The chain carries TRBV9 and TRBJ1-1; D gene ambiguous. This CDR3 spans 13 amino acids. Trimming cost V 3 bases and J 2 bases, with 8 bases left between them. Germline V lookup: CDR1 SGDLS, CDR2 YYNGEE. The CDR3 region is CASSESPNTEAFF. CDR3 in DNA: TGTGCCAGCAGCGAGTCTCCCAACACTGAAGCTTTCTTT.

This clonotype was recorded many times. The chain has TRBV7-9 and TRBJ2-7; D is ambiguous. Between the trimmed V and J ends, which lost 5 bases and 0 bases, there was a span of 5 bases. The germline V gene encodes CDR1 SEHNR and CDR2 FQNEAQ (reference sequence). This CDR3 spans 12 amino acids. For the CDR3, the DNA is TGTGCCAGCAGCCTGAGCTCCTACGAGCAGTACTTC. Protein sequence: CASSLSSYEQYF. Full variable domain (missing parts from reference TRBV7-9 and TRBJ2-7): DTGVSQNPRHKITKRGQNVTFRCDPISEHNRLYWYRQTLGQGPEFLTYFQNEAQLEKSRLLSDRFSAERPKGSFSTLEIQRTEQGDSAMYLCASSLSSYEQYFGPGTRLTVT.

The genes are TRBV11-2 and TRBJ1-6; 8 bases are shared with TRBD1. This CDR3 has 16 residues. Germline V gene lookup returns CDR1 SGHAT and CDR2 FQNNGV. V was clipped by 4 bases and J by 7 bases; unmatched bases: 9. CDR3 region: CASSSPGTGPNSPLHF. In nucleotides, the CDR3 is TGTGCCAGCAGCTCCCCCGGGACAGGACCGAATTCACCCCTCCACTTT.

The chain uses TRBV3-1 and TRBJ2-7; no clear D. Trimming shortened V by 1 base and J by 1 base, and 2 bases separated the two germline ends. The CDR3 runs 12 residues. CDR1 is LGHDT, CDR2 YNNKEL, per germline (reference sequence). The CDR3 loop reads CASSQGSYEQYF. CDR3 sequence (DNA): TGTGCCAGCAGCCAAGGATCCTACGAGCAGTACTTC.

This clonotype was counted ten times or more. The chain is built from TRBV20-1 and TRBJ1-5; 10 bases line up with TRBD1. With 0 bases clipped from V and 4 bases from J, the junction kept 6 bases outside the gene matches. The CDR3 has 16 residues. Germline V gene sequence: CDR1 DFQATT, CDR2 SNEGSKA (reference sequence). CDR3 sequence reads: CSARDLGQGGNQPQHF. The CDR3 DNA reads TGCAGTGCTAGAGATCTAGGACAGGGGGGAAATCAGCCCCAGCATTTT.

This clonotype was counted only a few times. CDR3 nucleotide sequence: TGCAGTGCTGTCGGGATTTATAACGATCAGCCCCAGCATTTT. Amino acids: CSAVGIYNDQPQHF. The J gene is TRBJ1-5, the V gene TRBV20-1; unclear D gene. The CDR3 loop spans 14 amino acids. Trimming stripped 5 bases from V and 5 bases from J, with 16 bases between. CDR1 and CDR2 (germline): DFQATT, SNEGSKA (reference sequence).

Comments on this clonotype: One end of the junction does not line up with germline, which may come from a read error. V and J are TRBV3-1 and TRBJ1-6; no clear D gene. Germline CDR1 reads LGHDT; CDR2 reads YNNKEL (reference sequence). The CDR3 runs 14 residues. This CDR3 is CASSQGNINSPLHF. The CDR3 DNA reads as TGTGCCAGCAGCCAGGGAAACATAAATTCCCCCCTCCACTTT.

The genes are TRBV5-1 and TRBJ1-6; D perhaps matches TRBD1 (5 bases). Germline assignment: CDR1 SGHRS and CDR2 YFSETQ. Trimming cost V 0 bases and J 0 bases, with 10 bases left between them. The CDR3 length is 17 residues. The CDR3, as DNA: TGCGCCAGCAGCTTGGAATTGGGGGACTCCTATAATTCACCCCTCCACTTT. This gives the protein CASSLELGDSYNSPLHF.